This record covers a single T cell receptor (beta chain). The antigen remains undetermined. Profiled with immunoSEQ multiplex PCR; TCRdb holds only in-frame clones, not every one. In the table there are a few million clones, just under 95% of which are singletons. This sample stems from a study of shared clonotypes between healthy human individuals. Whole-study results and caveats: Four donors shared approximately 5% of their naive CD4 clonotypes.

Sequenced input: naive CD4+ T cells from PBMCs. The subset: CD45RA+ positively selected. The sequence was obtained from a man younger than 30 in good health. Some clones in this sample may be carry-over from other donors' samples.

The CDR3 here is CASSDVRAYGYTF. CDR3 nucleotides: TGTGCCAGCAGTGATGTCAGGGCGTATGGCTACACCTTC. The J gene is TRBJ1-2, the V gene TRBV6-1, with D perhaps matching TRBD1 (5 bases). V gave up 3 bases and J gave up 5 bases, with 10 bases separating them. The CDR3 extends over 13 amino acids. The germline V gene has CDR1 MNHNS and CDR2 SASEGT.